This TCR beta chain is from a study of T cells in Graves' hyperthyroidism and ophthalmopathy (dated by TCRdb to about 2019). Study-wide context: Peripheral blood was collected at initial diagnosis, before any treatment. To identify distinguishing TCR V-J signatures, a discovery cohort of around 100 patients was used, comprising 43 with Graves' ophthalmopathy and under 60 with stable Graves' hyperthyroidism. Prospective prediction of ophthalmopathy was tested in an independent validation cohort consisting of about 20 hyperthyroidism patients and more than 15 patients who later progressed to ophthalmopathy. The roughly 100 discovery patients were randomly split 7:3 into training and test sets. In about six Graves' hyperthyroidism patients, the study also compared T-cell repertoires from thyroid tissue with T-cell repertoires from blood. Following sampling, methimazole starting at 30 mg daily was given to hyperthyroidism patients, and high-dose intravenous methylprednisolone was given to ophthalmopathy patients. The paper describes TCR Vbeta CDR3 sequencing of around 140 peripheral blood samples, made up of roughly 45 ophthalmopathy patients, 70 to 75 hyperthyroidism patients and some 17 progressor patients. Results and caveats for the whole study, not just this receptor: Most expanded thyroid clonotypes (frequency above 0.001) were also detected in blood, suggesting blood repertoires may reflect thyroid immune responses. During validation, the model predicted progression to ophthalmopathy a median of approximately 6 months ahead of onset, with roughly 65% sensitivity and almost 75% specificity. No statistical method was used to fix the sample size in advance, and group allocation was not hidden from the investigators. In cross-validation, a model built on a 13 V-J signature told ophthalmopathy apart from stable hyperthyroidism with 85% to 90% sensitivity and approximately 81% specificity, and in testing the same model reached 80%/75%.

The TCR beta CDR3 regions were amplified from the RNA transcripts. The first round of RT-PCR for the TCR CDR3 was performed with the HTBI primer set and the Qiagen OneStep RT-PCR kit. Libraries were constructed in a second round of multiplex PCR, after which size selection and purification were carried out. Paired-end sequencing of the libraries was performed with 100 bp reads on an Illumina HiSeq2000. From the authors' description of their analysis: SOAPnuke was used to process the raw data, with reads discarded if the reads contained adapters or uncalled bases, had a mean Phred below 15, or lacked an exact constant-primer or identifier match. High-quality paired reads were merged with COPE v1.2.5, and unique nucleotide sequences were defined as clonotypes. MiTCR v1.1 was used to align the clonotypes against IMGT TRBV, TRBD and TRBJ reference segments. Only V-J combinations with frequency above 0.0001, covering about 99% of repertoires, were analysed. A TCS score was defined as the ratio of F50 (clonal expansion) to E x V (chaos), with BLOSUM62-based TCRdist applied between CDR3 peptides within each V-J. Welch's t-statistics and random forest reduced some 510 V-J features to 13, which were used in a naive Bayes classifier (R e1071). TCRdb reprocessed the public reads (quality trimming at Q25 with fastp, clone calling with MiXCR) and kept in-frame beta chains. Each entry is one CDR3 protein sequence, shown with its most common DNA and genes. For this entry, the V and J calls and clone size follow TCRdb and not the study's own pipeline. This sample has some 570,000 distinct CDR3 sequences in its table, and over 12% of those were observed once. The ten largest clones capture around 7% of the sample.

The CDR3 runs 13 amino acids, cysteine and phenylalanine included. Of the read, only the CDR3 DNA is kept; its 39 bases are in frame from base 1. V lost 5 bases and J lost 6 bases, and the count of bases not matched to a germline gene is 6. CDR1 and CDR2 are read off the germline V gene as MDHEN and SYDVKM. Many counts were recorded for this clonotype. Its antigen has not been determined. No much larger clone is present one base from it, and per-base qualities are unavailable. Ophthalmopathy patients had moderately to severely active disease, Clinical Activity Score of at least 3, NOSPECS grade of at least 4, and duration under 3 months. Patients with uncontrolled infections, other autoimmune diseases, pregnancy or lactation were excluded. Diagnoses were established on the basis of clinical symptoms, serum thyroxine and TRAb, thyroid ultrasound, and orbital computed tomography. PBMCs were separated from roughly 10 ml of fresh peripheral blood using Ficoll-Paque density gradient centrifugation. Total RNA was extracted with Trizol reagent, and quality was checked on an Agilent 2100 Bioanalyzer.

The chain couples TRBV28 to TRBJ2-7, with 8 bases matching TRBD1. The sequence was obtained from a woman aged 18-35 years with Graves' ophthalmopathy. The sequencing sample was made of blood. This receptor carries the CDR3 CASSGQGWGEQYF. The base sequence is TGTGCCAGCAGTGGACAGGGTTGGGGCGAGCAGTACTTC.